The following is a T cell receptor beta chain sequence with its context. Its specificity is not known. The PCR used 60 Vbeta and 13 Jbeta primers. The table came from immunoSEQ multiplex PCR; TCRdb's copy has only in-frame clones and leaves some out. The data show approximately 150,000 clones, 77% seen once. Trimming removed 7 bases from V and 3 bases from J; junction bases left unmatched: 11. In germline, CDR1 is SGHNT, CDR2 YYREEE (reference sequence). There are 16 residues in the CDR3. This sample was taken from a study of cytomegalovirus exposure and HLA in healthy donors. Study-wide results and limits: Common viral pathogens seemed to be connected with several of the most significant clusters, according to a later analysis.

The J gene is TRBJ2-3, the V gene TRBV5-4, with 10 bases that match TRBD2. The specimen was PBMCs. This clonotype was sampled from a woman between 25 and 40 years old in good health and CMV-seronegative. The chain's CDR3 is CASLNQAGGETDTQYF. CDR3 sequence (DNA): TGTGCCAGCCTGAACCAAGCGGGGGGGGAGACAGATACGCAGTATTTT.